This T cell receptor (beta chain) appears in the sequencing data of a study of vaccination effects on CD4 cells after COVID-19 (dated by TCRdb to between 2020 and 2023). General notes on the study: Post-vaccine samples across the study were collected a median of 72 days after the second dose, with a range of 14 to 241. The study compared SARS-CoV-2 spike-specific CD4+ TCR repertoires before and after mRNA vaccination in COVID-19 convalescent patients and infection-naive vaccine recipients. The full study included ten to eleven COVID-19 convalescent patients and several SARS-CoV-2-naive healthy vaccine recipients. The Oncomine TCR Beta short-read assay on an Illumina iSeq 100 was used to sequence cultures from other donors in the study.

The library was made by the immunoSEQ multiplex PCR assay. TCR beta CDR3 sequencing was performed on DNA from the cultured, isolated CD4+ T cells. Per the source publication's procedure: Non-productive TCR sequences were removed and reads were trimmed to the CDR3 region, keeping CDR3s of at least 7 amino acids. Antigen-specific clonotypes were identified with the MANAFEST web app by comparing expansion in peptide wells against reference cultures. For clones to be considered positive, expansion at FDR<0.05 versus reference and all other wells, an odds ratio above 5, and a frequency above 0.1% in two replicate wells were required. Cross-reactive clonotypes were defined as significantly expanded in SARS-CoV-2 spike wells and in at least one common cold coronavirus spike condition. Using the stringdist R package, CDR3 similarity was measured by Levenshtein distance, and unrooted trees were constructed with ape in R 3.6.1. As stored in TCRdb, this immuneACCESS dataset retains in-frame rearrangements with V and J assigned. A fraction of the clones does not appear; measured against another copy, unresolved V genes explain less than half of the discrepancy, and the remainder lacks a known reason. V, J and clone size are those of that table, while D and trimming were read from the DNA. The sample table contains about 25,000 clones; only one count was recorded for almost 70% of them. About 8% of the sample comes from the top ten.

The ViraFEST assay stimulated PBMC with viral peptide pools and then used TCR sequencing to identify antigen-specific CD4+ T cell clonotypes by expansion. After approximately 11 days of culture, CD4+ T cells were isolated with the EasySep CD4+ T cell isolation kit. Each participant got two doses of an mRNA SARS-CoV-2 vaccine, either BNT162b2 or mRNA-1273. None of the healthy vaccine recipients had a prior SARS-CoV-2 infection, which was confirmed by nucleocapsid antibody tests that came back negative both before and after vaccination. Each well held two million PBMC cultured in IMDM containing roughly 5% human AB serum, roughly 10 IU/ml IL-2 and gentamicin, along with about 9.5 ug/ml peptides. Half of the culture medium was replaced with fresh IL-2-containing medium on days 3 and 7. Each peptide stimulation condition was cultured in triplicate wells unless otherwise noted. PBMC were separated from whole blood using Ficoll-Paque Plus gradient centrifugation and were then either cryopreserved at -140C or used fresh. Overlapping peptide pools spanned the spike proteins of SARS-CoV-2 and the common cold coronaviruses HCoV-NL63, HCoV-OC43 and HCoV-229E. Genomic DNA was extracted from cultured CD4+ T cells with the QIAamp micro DNA kit.

Findings and caveats that apply to the study as a whole: In healthy vaccine recipients, vaccine-induced clones were almost all SARS-CoV-2 mono-reactive, with only 1 of 255 being cross-reactive with common cold coronaviruses. Marked clonal contraction was observed in both infection-induced and vaccine-induced clones at late post-vaccination timepoints, consistent with waning T cell responses. Limitations of the study were the small number of convalescent patients and the absence of early post-infection timepoints.

Points on this clone: Its antigen is still unknown. Nothing much larger sits one base from this clone, and base qualities are not available.

The CDR3 has 15 amino acids, counting the end cysteine and phenylalanine. Of the read, only the CDR3 DNA is kept; its 45 bases are in frame from base 1. Trimming takes 0 bases from V and 6 bases from J, and the germline ends sit 9 bases apart. CDR1 SGHDN and CDR2 FVKESK were looked up in the germline V gene. This specimen was CD4+ T cells from PBMCs cultured with SARS-CoV-2 spike peptides, taken after COVID-19 vaccination. Explained via the paper, the cell subset or site label denotes: SARS-CoV-2 spike overlapping peptide pool stimulation. The source is a human donor who received a COVID-19 vaccine. The rearranged segments are TRBV14 and TRBJ1-6; the D gene is unclear. The nucleotide sequence reads as follows: TGTGCCAGCAGCCAAGATGGAGGGCTTAATTCACCCCTCCACTTT. Translated, this gives CASSQDGGLNSPLHF.